Listed below are T cell receptor beta chains from one sample, sequenced in a study of tumor-infiltrating lymphocytes in primary liver carcinoma. TCRdb re-called the multiplex PCR reads through MiXCR, storing one row per CDR3 protein. The table has approximately 110,000 distinct CDR3 sequences, approximately 78% seen once; the top ten hold approximately 20%. Sequenced input: liver tumor tissue from sampling region 3. These receptors were taken from a man aged 40-49 years with primary liver carcinoma and hepatitis B virus infection. The CDR3 runs from the conserved cysteine through the conserved F or W. A D gene is named only where the DNA matches it firmly. Part of the rows lack a size; the others show once, few, many or a class for expanded clones.

v_gene	j_gene	d_gene	abundance	CDR3aa	CDR3nt
TRBV28	TRBJ2-1	TRBD1	.	CVSSLGQGVTDEQFF	TGTGTCAGCAGCTTGGGACAGGGGGTGACCGATGAGCAGTTCTTC
TRBV2	TRBJ2-2	.	few	CASSITATGELFF	TGTGCCAGCAGTATAACAGCTACCGGGGAGCTGTTTTTT
TRBV11-2	TRBJ1-5	.	.	CASSLVGITGSDQSQHF	TGTGCCAGCAGCTTAGTAGGGATAACAGGGAGCGATCAGTCCCAGCATTTT
TRBV5-4	TRBJ2-5	.	.	CASSPAQVWETQYF	TGTGCCAGCAGTCCAGCACAGGTGTGGGAGACCCAGTACTTC
TRBV11-2	TRBJ2-5	.	few	CASSSRNSRTETQYF	TGTGCCAGCAGCTCCAGGAATAGCAGGACGGAGACCCAGTACTTC
TRBV2	TRBJ2-3	.	.	CASRPPDGTVMQYF	TGTGCCAGCAGGCCCCCGGATGGCACAGTTATGCAGTATTTC
TRBV5-4	TRBJ2-1	.	many	CASSLGEVVEQFF	TGTGCCAGCAGCTTGGGGGAAGTGGTTGAGCAGTTCTTC
TRBV7-3	TRBJ2-5	.	.	CATSRSRGQETQYF	TGTGCCACCAGCCGAAGCAGGGGACAAGAGACCCAGTACTTC
TRBV11-2	TRBJ2-6	.	.	CATQWPRSGVNVLTF	TGCGCCACCCAGTGGCCGCGCTCTGGGGTCAACGTCCTGACTTTC
TRBV14	TRBJ1-1	.	.	CTSSQDQGPYPTFF	TGTACCAGCAGCCAAGATCAGGGCCCTTACCCAACTTTCTTT
TRBV7-9	TRBJ1-1	.	.	CVSSLMIGGTEAFF	TGTGTCAGCAGCTTGATGATCGGTGGCACTGAAGCTTTCTTT
TRBV5-6	TRBJ2-7	TRBD2	.	CASSPWTSGRANEEYF	TGTGCCAGCAGCCCCTGGACTAGCGGGAGGGCCAACGAAGAGTACTTC
TRBV20-1	TRBJ2-7	TRBD1	few	CSAPDRASYEQYF	TGCAGTGCCCCGGACAGGGCATCCTACGAGCAGTACTTC
TRBV6-5	TRBJ2-2	.	.	CASSYSTIGDITGELFF	TGTGCCAGCAGTTACTCGACGATAGGGGACATCACCGGGGAGCTGTTTTTT
TRBV29-1	TRBJ1-2	.	.	CSVLLDGYYYGYTF	TGCAGCGTTTTACTCGACGGGTACTACTATGGCTACACGTTC
TRBV12-3/TRBV12-4	TRBJ1-5	.	.	CASRFNANQLQHF	TGTGCCAGCCGTTTTAATGCCAATCAGCTCCAGCATTTT
TRBV5-1	TRBJ2-3	.	.	CVSSDSASTADTKYF	TGCGTCAGCAGCGATAGTGCTAGCACGGCAGATACGAAGTATTTT
TRBV12-3/TRBV12-4	TRBJ1-5	.	.	CVSSTRGGGPQHF	TGTGTCAGCAGTACGAGGGGTGGAGGGCCCCAGCATTTT
TRBV28	TRBJ2-2	.	.	CASTRRLAPTGELSF	TGTGCCAGCACCCGCCGGCTAGCACCCACCGGGGAGCTGTCTTTT
TRBV12-3/TRBV12-4	TRBJ2-7	.	.	CASSSRRAHSYEHYF	TGTGCCAGCAGTTCCCGGAGAGCCCACTCCTACGAGCATTACTTC
TRBV28	TRBJ1-2	.	few	CASSSARQRRGGYTF	TGTGCCAGCAGTTCCGCCCGACAGAGGAGGGGTGGCTACACCTTC
TRBV6-2/TRBV6-3	TRBJ2-7	TRBD2	.	CVSSYGLATKQYF	TGTGTTAGCAGTTACGGACTAGCAACCAAGCAGTACTTC
TRBV6-5	TRBJ2-2	.	.	CASKVEAGELFF	TGTGCCAGCAAGGTAGAGGCCGGGGAGCTGTTTTTT
TRBV12-3/TRBV12-4	TRBJ1-1	.	.	CASSLGTGAFF	TGTGCCAGCAGTTTGGGGACTGGAGCTTTCTTT
TRBV12-3/TRBV12-4	TRBJ2-2	TRBD2	.	CVSSIAGAGELFF	TGTGTCAGCAGCATTGCGGGAGCCGGGGAGCTGTTTTTT
TRBV29-1	TRBJ1-1	.	.	CSAQSQESTEAFF	TGCAGCGCTCAAAGCCAGGAGAGCACTGAAGCTTTCTTT
TRBV5-1	TRBJ2-2	.	.	CASSLSSSMDTGELFF	TGCGCCAGCAGCTTGAGTTCTAGCATGGACACCGGGGAGCTGTTTTTT
TRBV4-1	TRBJ2-5	.	.	CASNQFITTSQETQYF	TGCGCAAGCAACCAATTTATAACGACTTCCCAAGAGACCCAGTACTTC
TRBV5-4	TRBJ2-7	TRBD1	.	CAKSLTGQDLYEQYF	TGTGCCAAGAGCTTGACGGGACAGGATCTCTACGAGCAGTACTTC
TRBV6-2/TRBV6-3	TRBJ2-3	.	once	CASRSALANTQYF	TGTGCCAGTAGATCGGCTCTAGCGAATACGCAGTATTTT
TRBV6-2/TRBV6-3	TRBJ2-6	TRBD2	.	CASSTLVGGNSGANVLTF	TGTGCCAGCAGTACCCTAGTGGGAGGGAACTCTGGGGCCAACGTCCTGACCTTC
TRBV5-4	TRBJ2-1	TRBD2	.	CASTRTSENNEQFF	TGTGCCAGCACCCGGACTAGCGAAAACAATGAGCAATTCTTC
TRBV6-6	TRBJ2-4	.	medium-sized	CASSYSTSGIAKNIQYF	TGTGCCAGCAGTTACTCGACGTCAGGGATCGCCAAAAACATTCAGTACTTC
TRBV6-2/TRBV6-3	TRBJ2-3	.	.	CAISPMRDVRQYF	TGTGCCATCAGTCCCATGCGGGACGTACGGCAGTATTTT
TRBV11-2	TRBJ2-7	.	.	CASSRSAIGSHEQWF	TGTGCCAGCAGCCGTTCTGCGATAGGGAGCCACGAGCAGTGGTTC
TRBV6-1	TRBJ2-3	.	.	CASSGKNVDAQYF	TGTGCCAGCAGTGGGAAAAATGTGGATGCGCAGTATTTT
TRBV24-1	TRBJ2-2	.	.	CTTSVGRAGELFF	TGTACCACCAGTGTAGGAAGAGCCGGCGAGCTGTTTTTT
TRBV6-2/TRBV6-3	TRBJ2-3	TRBD2	.	CATSYLAGWPTDTQYF	TGTGCCACCAGTTACCTAGCGGGATGGCCGACAGATACGCAGTATTTT
TRBV6-5	TRBJ2-6	TRBD2	.	CASGSSGTSGYSGADVLTF	TGTGCCAGCGGTTCGTCCGGGACTAGCGGGTACTCTGGGGCCGACGTACTGACTTTC
TRBV30	TRBJ1-2	TRBD1	many	CAWSLTGVANYGYTF	TGTGCCTGGAGTCTGACAGGGGTAGCTAACTATGGCTACACCTTC
TRBV29-1	TRBJ2-1	TRBD1	.	CIVPTGSNEQFF	TGCATCGTACCGACAGGGTCCAATGAGCAATTCTTC
TRBV29-1	TRBJ1-1	.	medium-sized	CSETGRVNTEAFF	TGCAGCGAGACGGGACGGGTGAACACTGAAGCTTTCTTT
TRBV7-9	TRBJ1-2	TRBD1	.	CVSSSSGQGDIYGYTF	TGTGTGAGCAGCTCCTCGGGACAGGGGGACATCTATGGCTACACCTTC
TRBV11-1	TRBJ2-1	.	.	CASSPIVGAYYNEQFF	TGTGCCAGCAGCCCAATAGTGGGTGCGTATTACAATGAGCAGTTCTTC
TRBV6-5	TRBJ1-1	.	.	CVSRRQGGVEAFF	TGTGTCAGCAGGCGGCAAGGGGGAGTTGAAGCTTTCTTT
TRBV29-1	TRBJ2-5	.	.	CSVEDPVRETQCF	TGTAGCGTTGAAGATCCTGTTCGGGAGACCCAATGCTTC
TRBV5-1	TRBJ2-3	.	.	CASSFNGSPDMQYF	TGCGCCAGCAGCTTTAATGGCAGTCCGGATATGCAGTATTTT
TRBV28	TRBJ2-1	.	.	CASSLWDEQFF	TGTGCCAGCTCTTTATGGGATGAGCAGTTCTTC
TRBV7-3	TRBJ2-3	.	few	CASSLTGANVDTQYF	TGTGCCAGCAGCTTAACGGGTGCAAACGTAGATACGCAGTATTTT
TRBV4-3	TRBJ2-3	TRBD2	.	CASSRDLPSGTSGRADSQYF	TGTGCCAGCAGCCGAGATCTTCCCTCCGGGACTAGCGGGAGAGCAGATTCGCAGTATTTT
TRBV5-4	TRBJ2-1	TRBD1	once	CTSSLGMGTDNEEFF	TGTACCAGCAGCTTGGGAATGGGGACAGACAATGAGGAGTTCTTC
TRBV20-1	TRBJ1-1	.	few	CSARDRETEAFF	TGCAGTGCTAGAGACAGGGAGACTGAAGCTTTCTTT
TRBV10-3	TRBJ2-1	TRBD2	.	CAISVMLAGEYNEQIF	TGTGCCATCAGTGTTATGCTAGCGGGAGAGTACAATGAGCAGATCTTC